This passage covers 16 T cell receptor beta chains from one sample sequenced in a study of T cell responses to AZD1222 COVID-19 vaccine (dated by TCRdb to about 2021). Libraries were prepared through the immunoSEQ multiplex PCR assay. Here the immuneACCESS table is served through TCRdb, limited to in-frame sequences with V and J called. Missing clones are a known gap in these copies; in checked studies unresolved V genes cover under half, and the rest lacks a known reason. For this sample the table gives some 140,000 clones, of which approximately 92% were detected only once. The top ten clones comprise just over 3% of the sample. The time point label, as the study defines it: baseline before first vaccination. Sequenced here: peripheral blood, sampled on day 0 of AZD1222 vaccination. Receptor source: an adult in good health.

This chain joins TRBV7-8 and TRBJ1-6; 9 bases align to TRBD1. V was clipped by 6 bases and J by 10 bases; unmatched bases: 10. This CDR3 has 15 residues. Per the germline V gene, CDR1 is SGHVS and CDR2 is FQNEAQ. As DNA, the CDR3 is TGTGCCAGCAGGGAGGGGACAGGGATCGGGTCACCCCTCCACTTT. It encodes CASREGTGIGSPLHF.

The rearrangement joins TRBV28 to TRBJ2-4; 7 bases line up with TRBD2. Per germline, CDR1 MDHEN and CDR2 SYDVKM. CDR3 length equals 13 residues. Trimming at V came to 7 bases and at J to 7 bases, leaving 7 bases not matched to a gene. The CDR3 loop is CASILGGTNIQYF. The CDR3 region has the DNA TGTGCCAGCATCTTGGGGGGGACGAACATTCAGTACTTC.

This clone was found a few times. The chain combines TRBV16 with TRBJ1-1; no clear D. Germline V gene sequence: CDR1 KGHSY, CDR2 FQNENV. V was cut by 3 bases and J by 5 bases, with 10 bases left in between. The CDR3 loop spans 13 amino acids. Written as DNA, the CDR3 is TGTGCCAGCAGCCACGAGACCGAGACTGAAGCTTTCTTT. Translating it yields CASSHETETEAFF.

This CDR3 is CASSQDRPLAYEQYF. CDR3 DNA: TGTGCCAGCAGCCAAGATCGTCCTCTGGCCTACGAGCAGTACTTC. The chain is built from TRBV3-1 (or the pseudogene TRBV3-2) and TRBJ2-7; D is ambiguous. Trimming took off 0 bases at V and 2 bases at J, with 11 bases between the two ends. The CDR3 covers 15 residues. In germline, CDR1 is LGHDT, CDR2 YNNKEL (reference sequence).

This chain joins TRBV5-1 and TRBJ1-2; TRBD1 might be the D (6 bases). From germline, CDR1 is SGHRS and CDR2 YFSETQ. The CDR3 totals 15 residues. Trimming left V 4 bases short and J 3 bases short, with 16 bases between. In nucleotides, the CDR3 is TGCGCCAGCAGCATGCGGGGGCAGGGAGACTATGGCTACACCTTC. As protein: CASSMRGQGDYGYTF.

The DNA of the CDR3 is TGCGCCAGCAGTGAGATTCGTCGCGGAATCAGGGGCAATGAGCAGTTCTTC. Translation gives CASSEIRRGIRGNEQFF. The V call is TRBV10-1, the J call TRBJ2-1; tentatively, D is TRBD1 (6 bases). In germline, CDR1 is WNHNN, CDR2 SYGVQD (reference sequence). V lost 2 bases to trimming and J lost 6 bases, with 20 bases between them. The CDR3 is made up of 17 amino acids.

The chain links TRBV18 to TRBJ1-5, with a weak D call TRBD1 (5 bases). Germline-derived CDR1 and CDR2 are KGHSH and LQKENI. The V end lost 4 bases, the J end lost 0 bases, and 7 bases lay between the germline ends. This CDR3 comprises 14 residues. This CDR3 is CASSQGPSNQPQHF. The DNA of the CDR3 is TGTGCCAGCTCACAGGGGCCTAGCAATCAGCCCCAGCATTTT.

The gene calls are TRBV20-1 and TRBJ1-2; D not resolved. From germline, CDR1 is DFQATT and CDR2 SNEGSKA (reference sequence). The CDR3 is made up of 10 amino acids. Deletions cut 2 bases from V and 10 bases from J, with 8 bases between. The CDR3, as DNA: TGCAGTGCTAGAACGTTGGTCTACACCTTC. Protein: CSARTLVYTF.

This sequence joins TRBV11-2 and TRBJ1-4; D gene uncertain. The germline gives CDR1 SGHAT, CDR2 FQNNGV. The CDR3 has 15 residues. V shed 1 base and J shed 5 bases, with 11 bases lying between them. This CDR3 is CASSLGDGGNEKLFF. The CDR3 region has the DNA TGTGCCAGCAGCTTAGGCGACGGAGGGAATGAAAAACTGTTTTTT.

The chain joins TRBV18 to TRBJ1-1; the match to TRBD1 covers 7 bases. The trim removed 6 bases at V and 1 base at J, leaving 11 bases unmatched. The CDR3 is made up of 16 amino acids. The germline gives CDR1 KGHSH, CDR2 LQKENI. The chain's CDR3 is CASSQKTTGPNTEAFF. In DNA, the CDR3 is TGTGCCAGCTCCCAAAAAACGACAGGGCCGAACACTGAAGCTTTCTTT.

The chain recombines TRBV6-2 or TRBV6-3 with TRBJ1-1; 9 bases fit TRBD1. Trimming cost V 5 bases and J 7 bases; bases outside gene matches: 14. The CDR3 covers 16 residues. The germline CDR1 and CDR2 sequences are MNHEY and SVGEGT. CDR3 amino acids: CASSGRPWDRAGEAFF. The CDR3 DNA follows: TGTGCCAGCAGTGGGCGCCCCTGGGACAGGGCAGGTGAAGCTTTCTTT.

This rearrangement joins TRBV2 to TRBJ1-4; no clear D gene. Germline CDR1 SNHLY, CDR2 FYNNEI. The CDR3 consists of 12 residues. Between the trimmed V and J ends, which lost 6 bases and 3 bases, there was a span of 5 bases. The CDR3 loop is CASSGPNEKLFF. The CDR3 DNA sequence: TGTGCCAGCAGCGGGCCTAATGAAAAACTGTTTTTT.

V is TRBV9 and J is TRBJ2-3; 12 nucleotides line up with TRBD2. There are 15 residues in the CDR3. Trimming at V came to 1 base and at J to 13 bases, leaving 10 bases not matched to a gene. The V gene's germline CDR1 is SGDLS and CDR2 YYNGEE. The CDR3 DNA reads as TGTGCCAGCAGCGTATCCCGGGGACTAGCGGGTATTAAGTATTTT. This gives the protein CASSVSRGLAGIKYF.

The chain links TRBV7-3 to TRBJ2-5; D perhaps matches TRBD2 (6 bases). This CDR3 region has 13 residues. Deletions cut 4 bases from V and 4 bases from J, with 10 bases between. Germline assignment: CDR1 SGHTA and CDR2 FQGTGA. CDR3 loop: CASSYGRGETQYF. In nucleotides, the CDR3 is TGTGCCAGCAGCTACGGGAGAGGAGAGACCCAGTACTTC.

The gene calls are TRBV9 and TRBJ2-3; perhaps TRBD2 as D (7 bases). CDR1 is SGDLS, CDR2 YYNGEE, per germline. V was cut by 9 bases and J by 5 bases, with 19 bases left in between. There are 14 residues in the CDR3. This CDR3 reads CATGGHVAGDTQYF. CDR3 nucleotides: TGTGCCACCGGGGGGCATGTAGCGGGAGATACGCAGTATTTT.

The J gene is TRBJ2-3, the V gene TRBV30, with a possible D match to TRBD2 (5 bases). The CDR3 extends over 13 amino acids. Looked up from germline, CDR1 is GTSNPN and CDR2 is SVGIG (reference sequence). The V end lost 3 bases, the J end lost 0 bases, and 7 bases lay between the germline ends. CDR3 DNA sequence: TGTGCCTGGAGCGGGGTAAGCACAGATACGCAGTATTTT. Translating gives CAWSGVSTDTQYF.